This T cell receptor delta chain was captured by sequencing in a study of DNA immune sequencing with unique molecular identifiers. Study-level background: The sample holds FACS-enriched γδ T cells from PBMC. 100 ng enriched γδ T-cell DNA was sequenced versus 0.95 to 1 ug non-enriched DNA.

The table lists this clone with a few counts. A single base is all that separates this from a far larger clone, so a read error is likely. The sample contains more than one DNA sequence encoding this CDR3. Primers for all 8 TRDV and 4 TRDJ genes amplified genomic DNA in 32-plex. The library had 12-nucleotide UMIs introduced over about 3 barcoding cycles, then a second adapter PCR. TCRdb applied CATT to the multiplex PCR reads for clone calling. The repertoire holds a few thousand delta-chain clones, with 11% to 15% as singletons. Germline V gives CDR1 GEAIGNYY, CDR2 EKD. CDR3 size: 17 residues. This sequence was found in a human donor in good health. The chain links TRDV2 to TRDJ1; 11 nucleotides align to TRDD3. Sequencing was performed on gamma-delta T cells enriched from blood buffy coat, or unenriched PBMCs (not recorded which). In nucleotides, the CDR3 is TGTGCCTGTGACACCGTTGGGGGATACGCTGGGACCGATAAACTCATATTT. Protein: CACDTVGGYAGTDKLIF.